These T cell receptor beta chains were read from a single sample in a study of post-analysis software for immune sequencing data. TCRdb recomputed calls from the PCR reads with MiXCR, one row per CDR3 protein. Among roughly 800,000 distinct CDR3 sequences listed, about 43% were seen once. What was sequenced was blood. The source of these receptors is a girl under 18 with multiple sclerosis. Both conserved end residues are part of each CDR3. The order of the fields is V gene, CDR3 length, J gene, clone size, D gene, CDR3 DNA, CDR3 protein. D genes are given only for firm matches. The size entry is marked missing in some rows and otherwise reads once, few, many or a size class.

TRBV10-3	15	TRBJ2-5	few	TRBD1	TGTGCCATCAGTCAAGCCTGGGGACAGGAAGAGACCCAGTACTTC	CAISQAWGQEETQYF
TRBV7-2	18	TRBJ2-7	-	TRBD2	TGTGCCAGCAGCTTAGAGGCTCTAGGGACTAGCGGCATCTACGAGCAGTACTTC	CASSLEALGTSGIYEQYF
TRBV5-1	20	TRBJ2-1	-	TRBD2	TGCGCCAGCAGCTTGCAGGAGGCACTAGCGGGGAGCGGGGGAAGAAATGAGCAGTTCTTC	CASSLQEALAGSGGRNEQFF
TRBV4-1	16	TRBJ2-5	few	TRBD1	TGCGCCAGCAGCCAAGACCCGGGACAGGGAGGGGAGACCCAGTACTTC	CASSQDPGQGGETQYF
TRBV7-3	14	TRBJ2-1	many	-	TGTGCCAGCAGCCCATCCTCGGGGTACAATGAGCAGTTCTTC	CASSPSSGYNEQFF
TRBV7-2	12	TRBJ2-7	once	-	TGTGCCAGCAGCTTTGGTTGGAACGAGCAGTACTTC	CASSFGWNEQYF
TRBV6-2/TRBV6-3	15	TRBJ1-5	few	TRBD1	TGTGCCAGCAGTTATGGGACAGGGAGCGGTCAGCCCCAGCATTTT	CASSYGTGSGQPQHF
TRBV29-1	13	TRBJ1-2	-	TRBD1	TGCAGCGTCTCGTCGGGGACAGCCTATGGCTACACCTTC	CSVSSGTAYGYTF
TRBV12-3/TRBV12-4	12	TRBJ2-3	few	-	TGTGCCAGCAGTTTAGGCTATGATACGCAGTATTTT	CASSLGYDTQYF
TRBV20-1	14	TRBJ1-4	-	-	TGCAGTGTATTGGGGGGGGTAACTAATGAAAAACTGTTTTTT	CSVLGGVTNEKLFF
TRBV7-8	14	TRBJ2-1	-	-	TGTGCCAGCATGGACTCGGACCCATACAATGAGCAGTTCTTC	CASMDSDPYNEQFF
TRBV5-5	18	TRBJ2-1	few	TRBD2	TGTGCCAGCAGCTTCAGACTAGCGGGAGGGTACAATTTTTGGGAGCAGTTCTTC	CASSFRLAGGYNFWEQFF